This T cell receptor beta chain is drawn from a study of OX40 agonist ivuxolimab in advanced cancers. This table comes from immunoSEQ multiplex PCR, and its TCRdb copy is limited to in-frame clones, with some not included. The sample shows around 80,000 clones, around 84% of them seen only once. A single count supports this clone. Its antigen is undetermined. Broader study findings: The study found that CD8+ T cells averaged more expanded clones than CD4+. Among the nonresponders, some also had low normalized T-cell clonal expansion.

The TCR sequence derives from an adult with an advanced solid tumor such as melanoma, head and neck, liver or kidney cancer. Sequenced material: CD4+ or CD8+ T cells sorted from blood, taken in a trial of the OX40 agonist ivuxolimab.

As DNA, the CDR3 is TGTGCCAGCAGCTTGGCTTTTTTGGCTAGCGGCACAGATACGCAGTATTTT. It yields the protein CASSLAFLASGTDTQYF. The rearrangement links TRBV5-6 to TRBJ2-3, with D possibly TRBD2 on 6 matching bases. CDR1 and CDR2 from the germline V gene are SGHDT and YYEEEE. There are 17 residues in the CDR3. V lost 0 bases and J 1 base, leaving 15 bases between the germline ends. Looking up the rest from reference TRBV5-6 and TRBJ2-3 gives the full variable domain: DAGVTQSPTHLIKTRGQQVTLRCSPKSGHDTVSWYQQALGQGPQFIFQYYEEEERQRGNFPDRFSGHQFPNYSSELNVNALLLGDSALYLCASSLAFLASGTDTQYFGPGTRLTVL.